A single sample gave rise to the 17 T cell receptor beta chains below, sequenced in a study of cytomegalovirus exposure and HLA in healthy donors. Use of 60 Vbeta and 13 Jbeta primers characterized the PCR. Only in-frame clones appear in the TCRdb table, and some are missing; sequencing was by immunoSEQ multiplex PCR. The sample yields fewer than 350,000 clones, approximately 90% seen once. The specimen sequenced was PBMCs. All receptors derive from a woman under 30 in good health and CMV-seronegative.

The chain carries TRBV7-3 and TRBJ2-3, with TRBD2 identical over 10 bases. The CDR3 runs 16 residues. The ends lost 2 bases at V and 4 bases at J; junction bases unmatched: 6. The germline V gene encodes CDR1 SGHTA and CDR2 FQGTGA. Written as DNA, the CDR3 is TGTGCCAGCAGCTTAGGGGTAGCGGGGGGCGCAGATACGCAGTATTTT. Protein product: CASSLGVAGGADTQYF.

The rearrangement joins TRBV2 to TRBJ1-1; D gene unclear. Germline-derived CDR1 and CDR2 are SNHLY and FYNNEI. V shed 5 bases and J shed 4 bases, with 14 bases lying between them. The CDR3 is 14 amino acids. In DNA, the CDR3 is TGTGCCAGCAGTACCGGGTTGGAGGCCACTGAAGCTTTCTTT. Translation gives CASSTGLEATEAFF.

The chain joins TRBV6-5 to TRBJ1-1; D call uncertain. Trimming removed 2 bases at V and 2 bases at J, with 9 bases between. The CDR3 runs 14 residues. In germline, CDR1 is MNHEY, CDR2 SVGAGI. The CDR3 nucleotides read TGTGCCAGCAGTTACCGATGGCAAAACACTGAAGCTTTCTTT. It translates to CASSYRWQNTEAFF.

V and J are TRBV7-9 and TRBJ2-1; 9 bases map to TRBD1. Germline V lookup: CDR1 SEHNR, CDR2 FQNEAQ (reference sequence). J lost 2 bases, V lost 5 bases, and 16 bases had no gene match. The CDR3 contains 19 residues. The CDR3 sequence is CASSLLPRTGVFAYNEQFF. The CDR3 coding sequence is TGTGCCAGCAGCCTACTTCCTAGGACAGGGGTATTTGCCTACAATGAGCAGTTCTTC.

V and J are TRBV20-1 and TRBJ1-2; no reliable D call. The CDR3 length is 10 residues. With 3 bases removed from V and 6 bases from J, the gap between germline ends came to 5 bases. Germline CDR1 is DFQATT and CDR2 is SNEGSKA (reference sequence). The CDR3 is CSASTNGYTF. The CDR3 DNA reads TGCAGTGCTAGCACTAATGGCTACACCTTC.

V and J are TRBV5-8 and TRBJ1-2; TRBD1 matches 8 bases. After removal of 1 base from V and 6 bases from J, the junction contained 5 bases not matched to a gene. CDR3 length equals 14 residues. Germline V lookup: CDR1 SGHTS, CDR2 YDEGEE. The CDR3, as DNA: TGTGCCAGCAGCTTGACAGGGGGTTTAAATGGCTACACCTTC. Translated, it gives CASSLTGGLNGYTF. The full variable domain, in which reference TRBV5-8 and TRBJ1-2 provide the parts outside the CDR3, is EAGVTQSPTHLIKTRGQQATLRCSPISGHTSVYWYQQALGLGLQFLLWYDEGEERNRGNFPPRFSGRQFPNYSSELNVNALELEDSALYLCASSLTGGLNGYTFGSGTRLTVV.

On this clone: Likely a read error: the CDR3 ends without its conserved phenylalanine or tryptophan. The rearrangement joins TRBV5-1 to TRBJ1-3; D gene uncertain. The length of the CDR3 is 15 residues. V lost 3 bases, J lost 0 bases, and 10 bases lay in between. Per the germline V gene, CDR1 is SGHRS and CDR2 is YFSETQ. In DNA form, the CDR3 reads TGCGCCAGCAGCTCCTGGACGGACTCTGGAAACACCATATATGTT. It specifies CASSSWTDSGNTIYV.

In its sample, this clone was seen a few times. The gene calls are TRBV28 and TRBJ1-2; 9 nucleotides match TRBD1. The CDR3 spans 16 residues. Germline values: CDR1 MDHEN, CDR2 SYDVKM. V dropped 3 bases and J dropped 2; count of bases not matched to a gene: 7. This chain's CDR3 is CASSFSWTGENYGYTF. CDR3 bases: TGTGCCAGCAGTTTTTCCTGGACAGGGGAAAACTATGGCTACACCTTC.

This sequence joins TRBV7-2 and TRBJ2-7; no clear D. Germline V gene data show CDR1 as SGHTA and CDR2 as FQGNSA. The CDR3 extends over 13 amino acids. V was shortened by 1 base and J by 4 bases, with 8 bases between the two germline ends. The CDR3 is CASSLGALYEQYF. The CDR3 nucleotides read TGTGCCAGCAGCTTAGGCGCCTTGTACGAGCAGTACTTC.

This chain links TRBV19 with TRBJ2-5; D unclear. V was shortened by 1 base and J by 3 bases, with 6 bases between the two germline ends. Germline lookup yields CDR1 LNHDA and CDR2 SQIVND (reference sequence). This CDR3 has 13 residues. The CDR3 protein is CASSIARKETQYF. CDR3 in DNA: TGTGCCAGTAGTATAGCCAGGAAAGAGACCCAGTACTTC.

The chain has TRBV6-5 and TRBJ1-5; 8 bases fit TRBD1. The CDR3 covers 14 residues. The trim removed 5 bases at V and 6 bases at J, leaving 6 bases unmatched. Germline CDR1 is MNHEY and CDR2 is SVGAGI. Here the CDR3 reads CASSDRGSGQPQHF. The DNA for the CDR3 is TGTGCCAGCAGTGACAGGGGTTCAGGTCAGCCCCAGCATTTT.

The chain uses TRBV18 and TRBJ2-2, with D unresolved. CDR3 size: 16 residues. The V gene lost 1 base and the J gene lost 4 bases, with 13 bases spanning the gap. Per the germline V gene, CDR1 is KGHSH and CDR2 is LQKENI. CDR3 DNA sequence: TGTGCCAGCTCACCACGGATTGGCCGAGGCACCGGGGAGCTGTTTTTT. This translates into CASSPRIGRGTGELFF.

The chain employs TRBV5-1 and TRBJ2-2, with no clear D. The CDR3 length is 17 residues. CDR1 is SGHRS, CDR2 YFSETQ, per germline. Trimming removed 7 bases at V and 2 bases at J, with 21 bases between. The DNA for the CDR3 is TGCGCCAGCGGTCCTTCCTTTCTTGGCGGTAACACCGGGGAGCTGTTTTTT. Protein product: CASGPSFLGGNTGELFF.

This chain connects TRBV27 to TRBJ2-7; weak D call: TRBD1 (6 bases). Germline assignment: CDR1 MNHEY and CDR2 SMNVEV (reference sequence). V lost 3 bases and J 0 bases, leaving 9 bases between the germline ends. The CDR3 has 14 residues. Here the CDR3 reads CASSFAGDSYEQYF. Here the CDR3 DNA reads TGTGCCAGCAGTTTTGCAGGGGACTCCTACGAGCAGTACTTC.

The V gene is TRBV6-5, the J gene TRBJ1-1, with TRBD1 as a possible D gene (5 bases). Germline V gene data show CDR1 as MNHEY and CDR2 as SVGAGI. With 5 bases removed from V and 3 bases from J, the gap between germline ends came to 10 bases. This CDR3 contains 13 residues. The CDR3 loop is CASSPGGDTEAFF. The CDR3 nucleotides are TGTGCCAGCAGTCCCGGGGGGGACACTGAAGCTTTCTTT.

The chain uses TRBV20-1 and TRBJ2-7; tentative D call: TRBD2 (5 bases). The length of the CDR3 is 11 residues. V gave up 3 bases and J gave up 5 bases, with 8 bases separating them. Germline V gene sequence: CDR1 DFQATT, CDR2 SNEGSKA (reference sequence). CDR3 coding DNA: TGCAGTGCTAGTCTAGCTGACGAGCAGTACTTC. It encodes CSASLADEQYF.

The chain carries TRBV5-1 and TRBJ1-1; D is unclear. The CDR3 has 13 amino acids. V was shortened by 3 bases and J by 3 bases, with 9 bases between the two germline ends. Germline CDR1 and CDR2: SGHRS and YFSETQ. The CDR3 sequence is CASSSKGDTEAFF. DNA of the CDR3: TGCGCCAGCAGCTCAAAAGGAGACACTGAAGCTTTCTTT.